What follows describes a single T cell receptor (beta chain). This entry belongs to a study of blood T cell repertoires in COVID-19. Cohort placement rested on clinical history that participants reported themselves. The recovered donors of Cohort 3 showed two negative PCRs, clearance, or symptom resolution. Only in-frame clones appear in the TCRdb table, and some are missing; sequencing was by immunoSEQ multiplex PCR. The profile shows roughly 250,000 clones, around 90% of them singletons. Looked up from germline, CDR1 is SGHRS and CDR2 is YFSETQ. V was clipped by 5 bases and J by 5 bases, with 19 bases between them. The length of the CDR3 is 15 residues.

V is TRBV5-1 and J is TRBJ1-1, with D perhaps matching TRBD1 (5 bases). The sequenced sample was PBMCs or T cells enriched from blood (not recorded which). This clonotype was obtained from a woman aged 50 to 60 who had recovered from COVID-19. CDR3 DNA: TGCGCCAGCAGACTCTATGGGACGGAGGGGACTGAAGCTTTCTTT. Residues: CASRLYGTEGTEAFF.